This record looks at one TCR beta chain sequence and its context. Its antigen is as yet unknown. The data belong to a study of cytomegalovirus exposure and HLA in healthy donors. Across the whole study: Early release data held around 80 million unique TCRs from HLA-typed donors. Findings of the study overall: With DRB1 most and HLA-C fewest, TCR association rates differed between HLA loci in a later analysis.

The CDR3 is made up of 12 amino acids. V dropped 6 bases and J dropped 12 bases, with 20 bases sitting between them. The germline V gene encodes CDR1 SQVTM and CDR2 ANQGSEA. Primers: 60 Vbeta forward and 13 Jbeta reverse. The data were produced by immunoSEQ multiplex PCR, yet TCRdb's version contains in-frame clones alone and is incomplete. The sample consists of approximately 100,000 clones, 74% of them appearing once. Those who donated were healthy bone marrow donors. V and J are TRBV29-1 and TRBJ2-5; D might be TRBD2 (5 bases). This TCR was sampled from a human donor in good health. The sample consisted of PBMCs. DNA of the CDR3: TGCAGCGTGGCTAGGAAGGTCCTAGCCAAGTACTTC. It encodes CSVARKVLAKYF.